Described below is a single T cell receptor (beta chain) sequence and its context. There is no known antigen for this receptor. The input lacks base qualities; no much larger clone sits a single base away. This sample is drawn from a study of regulatory dendritic cells for organ transplantation (TCRdb year 2017). The study in broad terms: The TCRbeta repertoires of sorted naive and memory CD4+ and CD8+ T cells were sequenced before and after allostimulation with regulatory or mature dendritic cells. Results the study describes overall, beyond this receptor: Highly diverse repertoires were observed in naive CD4+ and CD8+ T cells, whereas lower diversity was observed in memory cells, and the most oligoclonal repertoires were found in memory CD8+ cells. Of the resting subsets, the one holding the most alloreactive TCR clonotypes was memory CD8+ T cells. Expansion of memory CD8+ clones was induced by allostimulation in both subjects, but more limited expansion appeared to be induced by regulatory dendritic cells than by mature dendritic cells. Only a couple of subjects were sequenced, and considerable between-individual heterogeneity in the alloreactive memory CD8+ T cell pool was noted by the authors.

A multiplexed two-step PCR with Vbeta-specific forward primers and Jbeta-specific reverse primers was used to amplify the TCRbeta CDR3 regions. TCRbeta libraries were sequenced on an Illumina instrument through the immunoSEQ service. The original methods were these. IMGT annotation was used to assign V, D and J genes, and synthetic CDR3 analogues were used to correct the counts for multiplex PCR bias. Repertoire clonality was computed in the immunoSEQ Analyzer as one minus normalized Shannon entropy. Fisher's exact test with Benjamini-Hochberg false discovery rate control was used to define clonal expansion, with two-tailed P<0.01. The table comes from immuneACCESS by way of TCRdb, which keeps in-frame sequences with V and J called. Part of the clones is missing from these tables; in studies checked, under half for an unresolved V gene and the rest for unknown reasons. That table is the source of V, J and clone size, and D and trimming were worked out from the DNA. The sample table records under 35,000 clones; around 82% of these occur just once. Around 0.43% of the sample goes to the ten largest clones.

Naive T cells were sorted as CD45RA+ and memory T cells as CD45RO+ CD4+ or CD8+ cells by FACS. The T cells used for TCR sequencing were obtained from two healthy control subjects. For the mixed lymphocyte reactions, sorted T cell subsets left unstimulated acted as baseline controls. The Qiagen DNeasy Blood & Tissue Kit was used to extract genomic DNA. From its cysteine to its phenylalanine, the CDR3 spans 15 amino acids. CDR3 DNA only is kept here, 45 bases in frame from base 1. Based on the germline V gene (reference sequence), the CDR1 and CDR2 sequences are PRHDT and FYEKMQ. Between the V and J ends, shortened by 3 bases and 0 bases respectively, the junction contains 6 bases.

The V and J segments used are TRBV13 and TRBJ1-6, with the D gene not confidently named. The sequencing sample was made of naive CD8+ T cells from blood. The label giving this sample's cell subset or site can be read as: CD45RA+ naive T cells. The sequence came from a human donor in good health. The CDR3 region: CASSLESSYNSPLHF. The DNA sequence reads TGTGCCAGCAGCTTGGAGAGCTCCTATAATTCACCCCTCCACTTT. Here the CDR3 is joined to the reference TRBV13 and TRBJ1-6 genes, and the full variable domain is: AAGVIQSPRHLIKEKRETATLKCYPIPRHDTVYWYQQGPGQDPQFLISFYEKMQSDKGSIPDRFSAQQFSDYHSELNMSSLELGDSALYFCASSLESSYNSPLHFGNGTRLTVT.